Below are 22 T cell receptor beta chains sequenced from a single sample in a study of regulatory T cells in long-lasting Graves disease (TCRdb year 2021). The library was produced with multiplex PCR. The instrument given in TCRdb is Illumina HiSeq 4000. iRepertoire HTBI primers and Arm-PCR amplification of CDR3 regions were used to construct TCR beta libraries. Starting from the raw public reads, TCRdb applied fastp trimming at Q25, assembled clones with MiXCR and retained in-frame beta chains. A single entry per CDR3 protein holds the most common genes and DNA from its merged rows. For this sample the table gives 400,000 to 500,000 distinct CDR3 sequences, of which around 17% were detected only once. The ten top clones hold 23% of the sample. Read against the paper, the sample's time point label means: newly diagnosed GD, antithyroid drugs for less than 3 months. For both TCR sequencing and RNA sequencing, RNA was extracted from PBMCs in TRIzol.

This same sample was also taken into another study, of T cells in Graves' hyperthyroidism and ophthalmopathy.

This specimen was peripheral blood mononuclear cells (PBMCs), taken at new diagnosis, from a patient treated with antithyroid drugs. These receptors were obtained from a woman aged 18-35 years with Graves disease. Donor details come from another sample of the same person, matched by shared clones.

This clonotype was recorded at least ten times. This sequence joins TRBV3-1 and TRBJ2-4; D may be TRBD1 (6 bases). Germline V gene data show CDR1 as LGHDT and CDR2 as YNNKEL (reference sequence). Trimming removed 7 bases from V and 1 base from J, with 14 bases in between. The CDR3 length is 15 residues. CDR3 protein: CASNRAGDAKNIQYF. As DNA, the CDR3 is TGTGCCAGCAACCGTGCAGGGGACGCCAAAAACATTCAGTACTTC.

Note on this clonotype: An end of the junction does not agree with germline; a read error may underlie this. The chain recombines TRBV5-1 with TRBJ1-2; D not certain. In germline, CDR1 is SGHRS, CDR2 YFSETQ. CDR3 length equals 13 residues. CDR3 DNA sequence: TGTGCCAGCAGCTTCACTGAGAACTATGGCTACACCTTC. Protein: CASSFTENYGYTF.

This clonotype was observed many times. The chain links TRBV28 to TRBJ2-7, with 12 bases matching TRBD2. V lost 6 bases and J lost 10; bases outside the gene matches: 10. The CDR3 loop spans 14 amino acids. Germline V gene data show CDR1 as MDHEN and CDR2 as SYDVKM. Written as DNA, the CDR3 is TGTGCCAGCAGCCGGACTAGCGGGGCCGGAACCCAGTACTTC. It encodes CASSRTSGAGTQYF.

This clonotype was counted many times. J is TRBJ2-1 and V is TRBV7-3; 13 nucleotides line up with TRBD2. Germline CDR1 reads SGHTA; CDR2 reads FQGTGA. V lost 2 bases and J lost 6; bases outside the gene matches: 13. CDR3 length: 19 residues. The CDR3 sequence is CASSLLTSGRAAISNEQFF. CDR3 sequence (DNA): TGTGCCAGCAGCTTACTTACTAGCGGGAGGGCCGCTATAAGCAATGAGCAGTTCTTC.

The chain combines TRBV5-1 with TRBJ2-5; 12 bases are shared with TRBD2. This CDR3 is built from 17 residues. J was trimmed by 1 base and V by 4 bases; bases with no gene match: 8. CDR1 and CDR2 (germline): SGHRS, YFSETQ. CDR3 DNA: TGCGCCAGCAGCATACGACTAGCGGGAGAGCCCCAAGAGACCCAGTACTTC. The encoded protein is CASSIRLAGEPQETQYF. The whole variable domain, filled in from reference TRBV5-1 and TRBJ2-5, reads KAGVTQTPRYLIKTRGQQVTLSCSPISGHRSVSWYQQTPGQGLQFLFEYFSETQRNKGNFPGRFSGRQFSNSRSEMNVSTLELGDSALYLCASSIRLAGEPQETQYFGPGTRLLVL.

This clonotype was picked up many times. The chain links TRBV12-3 or TRBV12-4 to TRBJ2-1; D gene uncertain. The length of the CDR3 is 12 residues. Trimming left V 5 bases short and J 8 bases short, with 10 bases between. The CDR3: CASSLVRDEQFF. The CDR3 bases are TGTGCCAGCAGTCTCGTTAGAGATGAGCAGTTCTTC.

The gene calls are TRBV19 and TRBJ1-2; D is undetermined. Germline CDR1 LNHDA, CDR2 SQIVND (reference sequence). V lost 5 bases to trimming and J lost 0 bases, with 13 bases between them. The CDR3 contains 15 residues. The CDR3 loop reads CASSEDGRTNYGYTF. The CDR3 coding sequence is TGTGCCAGTAGTGAAGACGGACGCACTAACTATGGCTACACCTTC.

V is TRBV20-1 and J is TRBJ2-4, with 11 positions matching TRBD2. V shed 5 bases and J 8 bases; nucleotides not matched to a gene: 14. This CDR3 is built from 16 residues. Germline V gene data show CDR1 as DFQATT and CDR2 as SNEGSKA (reference sequence). Here the CDR3 reads CSAQRGLAGFPDIQYF. The CDR3 bases are TGCAGTGCTCAAAGAGGACTAGCGGGCTTTCCTGACATTCAGTACTTC.

The rearrangement joins TRBV4-1 to TRBJ2-1; 9 bases are a match to TRBD1. The length of the CDR3 is 16 residues. V was pared by 5 bases and J by 4 bases, with 9 bases of the junction left unmatched. Germline values: CDR1 MGHRA, CDR2 YSYEKL. For the CDR3, the DNA is TGCGCCAGCAGCTCCCCCCGGGACAGGGAATACAATGAGCAGTTCTTC. Protein product: CASSSPRDREYNEQFF.

This clonotype was observed many times. The V call is TRBV28, the J call TRBJ2-5; D may be TRBD1 or TRBD2 (7 bases each). The germline gives CDR1 MDHEN, CDR2 SYDVKM. The V and J ends lost 3 bases and 5 bases respectively, with 19 bases between them. The CDR3 is 16 residues long. The CDR3 sequence is CASSFLGGGGLETQYF. CDR3 in DNA: TGTGCCAGCAGTTTTCTGGGAGGGGGCGGGCTGGAGACCCAGTACTTC. Together with reference TRBV28 and TRBJ2-5, the CDR3 gives the full variable domain: DVKVTQSSRYLVKRTGEKVFLECVQDMDHENMFWYRQDPGLGLRLIYFSYDVKMKEKGDIPEGYSVSREKKERFSLILESASTNQTSMYLCASSFLGGGGLETQYFGPGTRLLVL.

The chain has TRBV18 and TRBJ1-2, with D hard to call. Deletions cut 3 bases from V and 0 bases from J, with 8 bases between. Germline CDR1 and CDR2: KGHSH and LQKENI. This CDR3 region has 14 residues. The CDR3 nucleotides are TGTGCCAGCTCACCGCCGGCAGCTAACTATGGCTACACCTTC. It translates to CASSPPAANYGYTF.

In its sample, this clonotype was seen many times. The chain links TRBV27 to TRBJ2-6; maybe TRBD1 (6 bases). V gave up 4 bases and J gave up 0 bases, with 16 bases separating them. Germline CDR1 is MNHEY and CDR2 is SMNVEV (reference sequence). The CDR3 contains 18 residues. The CDR3 nucleotides are TGTGCCAGCAGTTCTCCCAGGGGTGTTCGCTCTGGGGCCAACGTCCTGACTTTC. Translated: CASSSPRGVRSGANVLTF. The whole variable domain, remainder taken from reference TRBV27 and TRBJ2-6, is EAQVTQNPRYLITVTGKKLTVTCSQNMNHEYMSWYRQDPGLGLRQIYYSMNVEVTDKGDVPEGYKVSRKEKRNFPLILESPSPNQTSLYFCASSSPRGVRSGANVLTFGAGSRLTVL.

This chain links TRBV9 with TRBJ2-1; the D gene is possibly TRBD2 (6 bases). CDR3 length equals 16 residues. Germline V gives CDR1 SGDLS, CDR2 YYNGEE. Trimming stripped 0 bases from V and 4 bases from J, with 14 bases between. CDR3 sequence reads: CASSVVGGTTYNEQFF. In DNA form, the CDR3 reads TGTGCCAGCAGCGTAGTCGGCGGGACCACATACAATGAGCAGTTCTTC. Using reference TRBV9 and TRBJ2-1 for the parts outside the CDR3, the full variable domain is DSGVTQTPKHLITATGQRVTLRCSPRSGDLSVYWYQQSLDQGLQFLIQYYNGEERAKGNILERFSAQQFPDLHSELNLSSLELGDSALYFCASSVVGGTTYNEQFFGPGTRLTVL.

With regard to this clonotype: One end of the junction is discordant with germline, which a read error may explain. The V and J genes are TRBV6-2 or TRBV6-3 and TRBJ2-1; TRBD2 matches 9 bases. Looked up from germline, CDR1 is MNHEY and CDR2 is SVGEGT. The CDR3 spans 14 residues. In nucleotides, the CDR3 is TGTGCCAGCCGTTATAGCGGGAGTATCAATGAGCAGTTCTTC. Protein sequence: CASRYSGSINEQFF.

The rearrangement joins TRBV7-2 to TRBJ1-5; D unclear. The germline gives CDR1 SGHTA, CDR2 FQGNSA. The germline V and J ends were trimmed by 4 bases and 3 bases, with 10 bases remaining between them. The CDR3 contains 14 residues. The chain's CDR3 is CASSWNRDNQPQHF. The CDR3 DNA reads as TGTGCCAGCAGCTGGAACCGGGACAATCAGCCCCAGCATTTT.

This clonotype showed up many times. The chain has TRBV15 and TRBJ2-3, with TRBD1 matching 12 bases. The V gene's germline CDR1 is LNHNV and CDR2 YYDKDF (reference sequence). The CDR3 loop spans 14 amino acids. The junction had 2 bases not matched to a gene; V was cut back by 8 bases and J by 2 bases. The CDR3 DNA reads TGTGCCACCGCGGGACAGGGGGCCACAGATACGCAGTATTTT. Amino acid sequence: CATAGQGATDTQYF. The variable domain in full, completed from reference TRBV15 and TRBJ2-3, reads DAMVIQNPRYQVTQFGKPVTLSCSQTLNHNVMYWYQQKSSQAPKLLFHYYDKDFNNEADTPDNFQSRRPNTSFCFLDIRSPGLGDTAMYLCATAGQGATDTQYFGPGTRLTVL.

This clonotype was seen many times. DNA for the CDR3: TGCAGTGCTAGAGATGGCGAGGGTATCACTGAAGCTTTCTTT. This translates into CSARDGEGITEAFF. The rearrangement uses TRBV20-1 and TRBJ1-1; D unclear. The germline V gene has CDR1 DFQATT and CDR2 SNEGSKA (reference sequence). The CDR3 loop spans 14 amino acids. V lost 0 bases and J lost 4, with 12 bases in between.

V and J are TRBV20-1 and TRBJ1-5, with D possibly TRBD1 on 5 matching bases. CDR1 and CDR2 (germline): DFQATT, SNEGSKA (reference sequence). The CDR3 covers 14 residues. V gave up 5 bases and J gave up 0 bases, with 11 bases separating them. For the CDR3, the DNA is TGCAGTGCTCCGACAGCGAATAGCAATCAGCCCCAGCATTTT. It yields the protein CSAPTANSNQPQHF.

In this sample, this clonotype turned up many times. The rearrangement uses TRBV25-1 and TRBJ1-6; tentatively, D is TRBD1 (6 bases). Trimming removed 1 base at V and 8 bases at J, with 12 bases between. Germline CDR1 is MGHDK and CDR2 is SYGVNS. There are 15 residues in the CDR3. CDR3 sequence: CASSEWAGEYSPLHF. The CDR3 nucleotides read TGTGCCAGCAGTGAATGGGCAGGGGAGTATTCACCCCTCCACTTT.

Points on this clonotype: A much larger clone differs by one base, so this may be a read error. Here the CDR3 reads CASNLGEGGGTGELFF. CDR3 DNA sequence: TGCGCCAGCAACCTCGGCGAGGGCGGCGGCACCGGGGAGCTGTTTTTT. The chain has TRBV5-1 and TRBJ2-2; possible D gene TRBD2, 5 bases. CDR1 is SGHRS, CDR2 YFSETQ, per germline. The CDR3 runs to 16 residues. Trimming stripped 6 bases from V and 4 bases from J, with 19 bases between.

CDR3 protein: CASGSLPGLAGQKEANEQFF. DNA for the CDR3: TGTGCTAGTGGTTCGCTACCGGGACTAGCGGGCCAAAAGGAAGCAAATGAGCAGTTCTTC. The rearrangement uses TRBV12-5 and TRBJ2-1; TRBD2 aligns across 12 bases. Germline V gene sequence: CDR1 LGHNT, CDR2 FRNRAP. V trimming: 4 bases; J trimming: 7 bases; junction bases outside the gene matches: 20. This CDR3 comprises 20 residues.

The sample holds many counts of this clonotype. The chain has TRBV7-9 and TRBJ2-1; a possible D gene is TRBD1 (6 bases). Deletions cut 1 base from V and 7 bases from J, with 11 bases between. This CDR3 spans 14 amino acids. CDR1 and CDR2 from the germline V gene are SEHNR and FQNEAQ (reference sequence). CDR3 bases: TGTGCCAGCAGCTTAGGGCTAACAGGGAATGAGCAGTTCTTC. Translation: CASSLGLTGNEQFF.